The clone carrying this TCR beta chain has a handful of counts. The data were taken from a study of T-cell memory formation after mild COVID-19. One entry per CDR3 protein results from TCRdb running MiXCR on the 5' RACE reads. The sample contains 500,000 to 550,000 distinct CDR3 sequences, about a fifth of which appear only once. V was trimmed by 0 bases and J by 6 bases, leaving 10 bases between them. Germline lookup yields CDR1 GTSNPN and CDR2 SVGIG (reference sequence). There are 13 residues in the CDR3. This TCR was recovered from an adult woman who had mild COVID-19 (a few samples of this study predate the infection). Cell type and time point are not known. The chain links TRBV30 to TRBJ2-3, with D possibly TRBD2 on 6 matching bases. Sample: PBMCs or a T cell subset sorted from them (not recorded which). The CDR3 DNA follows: TGTGCCTGGAGTGTACGTCGGGGGGATACGCAGTATTTT. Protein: CAWSVRRGDTQYF. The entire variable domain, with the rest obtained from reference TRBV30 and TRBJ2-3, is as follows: SQTIHQWPATLVQPVGSPLSLECTVEGTSNPNLYWYRQAAGRGLQLLFYSVGIGQISSEVPQNLSASRPQDRQFILSSKKLLLSDSGFYLCAWSVRRGDTQYFGPGTRLTVL.